The 16 T cell receptor beta chains in this list originate from one sample, sequenced in a study of Ad26.COV2.S vaccination and SARS-CoV-2 variants. Measured with immunoSEQ multiplex PCR; TCRdb has only the in-frame clones, and not every one. This sample has around 450,000 clones, with around 90% found just once. Treatment: over 15 received Ad26.COV2.S at low or high dose, single or two shots; several received placebo; per-sample allocation not given. Day 63 following the first vaccine or placebo injection was when the samples were taken. The sequencing used peripheral blood, collected in a trial of Ad26.COV2.S vaccine versus placebo. The origin of the receptors is a person between 18 and 59 years old who received the Ad26.COV2.S COVID-19 vaccine or a placebo.

The rearrangement joins TRBV10-1 to TRBJ1-6; D is unclear. Germline CDR1 and CDR2: WNHNN and SYGVQD (reference sequence). The length of the CDR3 is 14 residues. V was cut by 4 bases and J by 7 bases, with 11 bases left in between. CDR3 DNA sequence: TGCGCCAGCAGTGTTGCCGCCGGGAATTCACCCCTCCACTTT. Translating gives CASSVAAGNSPLHF.

This CDR3 is CASSKGWRGSTEAFF. Here the CDR3 DNA reads TGTGCCAGCAGCAAAGGGTGGAGAGGGAGCACTGAAGCTTTCTTT. The genes are TRBV21-1 and TRBJ1-1. TRBV21-1 is shown as a pseudogene. This CDR3 is 15 amino acids long.

This clone was seen only a few times. This chain uses TRBV4-1 with TRBJ2-1; 7 bases are a match to TRBD2. The CDR3 contains 13 residues. Germline lookup yields CDR1 MGHRA and CDR2 YSYEKL. V lost 1 base to trimming and J lost 9 bases; unmatched junction nucleotides: 3. CDR3 amino acids: CASSQVSGTEQFF. The CDR3 bases are TGCGCCAGCAGCCAAGTAAGCGGGACTGAGCAGTTCTTC.

This clone was seen once. The J gene is TRBJ1-5, the V gene TRBV3-1 (or the pseudogene TRBV3-2), with TRBD1 matching 9 bases. With 4 bases clipped from V and 3 bases from J, the junction kept 10 bases outside the gene matches. The CDR3 loop spans 17 amino acids. CDR1 and CDR2 (germline): LGHDT, YNNKEL (reference sequence). CDR3 protein: CASSLQGADLVNQPQHF. The CDR3 bases are TGTGCCAGCAGCCTACAGGGGGCGGATTTGGTCAATCAGCCCCAGCATTTT.

CDR3 sequence (DNA): TGTGCCAGCAGTTACTCCCGGCTGGACTATGGCTACACCTTC. Amino acids: CASSYSRLDYGYTF. The chain carries TRBV6-5 and TRBJ1-2; D remains ambiguous. This CDR3 has 14 residues. Trimming left V 0 bases short and J 3 bases short, with 8 bases between. The germline CDR1 and CDR2 sequences are MNHEY and SVGAGI.

To note about this clone: Additional DNA sequences in this sample encode the identical CDR3. This chain joins TRBV18 and TRBJ2-1; 8 bases agree with TRBD1. The CDR3 spans 15 residues. V lost 0 bases, J lost 3 bases, and 1 base stayed unmatched. Germline V gives CDR1 KGHSH, CDR2 LQKENI. Written as DNA, the CDR3 is TGTGCCAGCTCACCACCTGGACAGGGCTACAATGAGCAGTTCTTC. Protein product: CASSPPGQGYNEQFF.

The chain uses TRBV2 and TRBJ1-5; D perhaps matches TRBD1 (5 bases). The V gene's germline CDR1 is SNHLY and CDR2 FYNNEI. The CDR3 extends over 14 amino acids. V lost 2 bases and J lost 4, with 9 bases in between. The CDR3 region is CASSERRGNQPQHF. The CDR3 DNA reads as TGTGCCAGCAGTGAACGGAGGGGAAATCAGCCCCAGCATTTT.

This rearrangement joins TRBV7-6 to TRBJ2-1; 8 bases fit TRBD2. V dropped 2 bases and J dropped 4; count of bases not matched to a gene: 10. The CDR3 extends over 17 amino acids. The V gene's germline CDR1 is SGHVS and CDR2 FNYEAQ. The CDR3 DNA reads TGTGCCAGCAGCTTATTTAGCGGGACCAATACATACAATGAGCAGTTCTTC. Protein product: CASSLFSGTNTYNEQFF.

The gene calls are TRBV27 and TRBJ1-2; D gene unclear. V was trimmed by 6 bases and J by 8 bases, leaving 19 bases between them. This CDR3 has 14 amino acids. Germline V gene lookup returns CDR1 MNHEY and CDR2 SMNVEV (reference sequence). The CDR3 DNA is TGTGCCAGCAGGCTCGGGTCGGGTTGGGCAGGCTACACCTTC. Residues: CASRLGSGWAGYTF.

V gene TRBV28 combines with J gene TRBJ2-4; TRBD2 aligns across 15 bases. Germline values: CDR1 MDHEN, CDR2 SYDVKM. This CDR3 has 19 residues. Trimming at V came to 4 bases and at J to 3 bases, leaving 10 bases not matched to a gene. CDR3 bases: TGTGCCAGCAGTTCAGCCCAGGGACTAGCGGGAGGTATCAAAAACATTCAGTACTTC. Its translation: CASSSAQGLAGGIKNIQYF. Full variable domain (missing parts from reference TRBV28 and TRBJ2-4): DVKVTQSSRYLVKRTGEKVFLECVQDMDHENMFWYRQDPGLGLRLIYFSYDVKMKEKGDIPEGYSVSREKKERFSLILESASTNQTSMYLCASSSAQGLAGGIKNIQYFGAGTRLSVL.

This sequence joins TRBV27 and TRBJ1-5; TRBD1 matches 7 bases. From germline, CDR1 is MNHEY and CDR2 SMNVEV (reference sequence). This CDR3 spans 15 amino acids. Losses at the gene ends were 5 bases for V and 4 bases for J; bases not matched to a gene: 8. The CDR3 nucleotides are TGTGCCAGCAGTACTACAGGGGTTTGGAATCAGCCCCAGCATTTT. Its protein is CASSTTGVWNQPQHF.

J is TRBJ2-4 and V is TRBV6-2 or TRBV6-3; TRBD2 might be the D (5 bases). V was trimmed by 2 bases and J by 10 bases, leaving 15 bases between them. Germline-derived CDR1 and CDR2 are MNHEY and SVGEGT. CDR3 length equals 14 residues. As DNA, the CDR3 is TGTGCCAGCAGTTACGACGGGATTGCCAAAATTCAGTACTTC. As protein: CASSYDGIAKIQYF.

The count of this clone is one. This chain joins TRBV27 and TRBJ2-2; no clear D gene. Trimming pared 2 bases from V and 8 bases from J, leaving 6 bases between. Germline lookup yields CDR1 MNHEY and CDR2 SMNVEV (reference sequence). This CDR3 comprises 12 residues. CDR3 sequence: CASSLMTGELFF. The CDR3 nucleotides are TGTGCCAGCAGTTTAATGACTGGGGAGCTGTTTTTT.

This chain joins TRBV29-1 and TRBJ2-2, with D perhaps matching TRBD1 (6 bases). The V gene lost 8 bases and the J gene lost 0 bases, with 13 bases spanning the gap. The length of the CDR3 is 14 residues. Per germline, CDR1 SQVTM and CDR2 ANQGSEA. In DNA, the CDR3 is TGCAGCATCCCCGGGACACCGAACACCGGGGAGCTGTTTTTT. Translating it yields CSIPGTPNTGELFF.

V usage is TRBV9 and J usage is TRBJ2-1; weak D call: TRBD1 (6 bases). Germline values: CDR1 SGDLS, CDR2 YYNGEE. The CDR3 is made up of 15 amino acids. V shed 0 bases and J shed 7 bases, with 14 bases lying between them. In DNA form, the CDR3 reads TGTGCCAGCAGCGTAGATAGGGGGACGGGGAATGAGCAGTTCTTC. It specifies CASSVDRGTGNEQFF. The full variable domain, rest sourced from reference TRBV9 and TRBJ2-1, is DSGVTQTPKHLITATGQRVTLRCSPRSGDLSVYWYQQSLDQGLQFLIQYYNGEERAKGNILERFSAQQFPDLHSELNLSSLELGDSALYFCASSVDRGTGNEQFFGPGTRLTVL.

J is TRBJ2-3 and V is TRBV19; unclear D gene. The germline CDR1 and CDR2 sequences are LNHDA and SQIVND (reference sequence). The CDR3 contains 15 residues. V shed 6 bases and J shed 4 bases, with 17 bases lying between them. The CDR3 region has the DNA TGTGCCAGTAGCTTATTAGGGCTTCGGGCAGATACGCAGTATTTT. It is translated as CASSLLGLRADTQYF.